One sample yielded the 4 T cell receptor beta chains listed below, sequenced in a study of blood T cells in healthy people across ages. Sample-barcoded 5' priming and a J-beta primer mix drove a second PCR of about 7 to 12 cycles. TCRdb redid the calling of the 5' RACE reads with MiXCR, one entry per CDR3 protein. The sample lists 750,000 to 1,000,000 distinct CDR3 sequences; about 29% were seen once. These data were likewise used in another study, on T cells of mothers and their children.

The sequencing sample was made of blood. The receptors were gathered from a woman aged 40 to 50 in good health.

This chain uses TRBV5-6 with TRBJ1-2; TRBD1 might be the D (5 bases). Germline V CDR1 and CDR2: SGHDT, YYEEEE. The CDR3 runs to 16 residues. Trimming shortened V by 1 base and J by 3 bases, and 16 bases separated the two germline ends. This chain's CDR3 is CASSLLGRGRDYGYTF. The CDR3 nucleotides read TGTGCCAGCAGCTTGTTGGGGAGGGGCCGGGACTATGGCTACACCTTC.

V and J are TRBV7-2 and TRBJ2-7; D might be TRBD1 or TRBD2, each matching 5 bases. The germline V gene has CDR1 SGHTA and CDR2 FQGNSA. The CDR3 is made up of 16 amino acids. Deletions cut 6 bases from V and 0 bases from J, with 18 bases between. The CDR3 loop reads CASSPEGRTSSYEQYF. As DNA, the CDR3 is TGTGCCAGCAGTCCCGAGGGGCGGACAAGCTCCTACGAGCAGTACTTC. Drawing the rest from reference TRBV7-2 and TRBJ2-7, the complete variable domain is GAGVSQSPSNKVTEKGKDVELRCDPISGHTALYWYRQSLGQGLEFLIYFQGNSAPDKSGLPSDRFSAERTGGSVSTLTIQRTQQEDSAVYLCASSPEGRTSSYEQYFGPGTRLTVT.

The table lists this clonotype with many counts. This chain connects TRBV20-1 to TRBJ2-7; 10 positions match TRBD1. This CDR3 spans 14 amino acids. Germline V gene sequence: CDR1 DFQATT, CDR2 SNEGSKA (reference sequence). J was trimmed by 2 bases and V by 5 bases; bases with no gene match: 6. The CDR3 protein is CSAWGQGRTYEQYF. The CDR3, as DNA: TGCAGTGCTTGGGGACAGGGGAGGACCTACGAGCAGTACTTC.

The CDR3 protein is CATSDLPTGQSPYSNQPQHF. CDR3 nucleotide sequence: TGTGCCACCAGTGATTTGCCTACGGGACAGAGTCCTTATAGCAATCAGCCCCAGCATTTT. V and J are TRBV24-1 and TRBJ1-5; 7 bases are shared with TRBD1. The CDR3 covers 20 residues. J lost 0 bases, V lost 0 bases, and 13 bases had no gene match. CDR1 is KGHDR, CDR2 SFDVKD, per germline.